A selection of T cell receptor beta chains follows, all from one sample in a study of blood T cell repertoires in COVID-19. Using immunoSEQ multiplex PCR, the repertoire was profiled, and TCRdb retains in-frame clones only, with some absent. The table has 200,000 to 300,000 clones, around 88% seen once. The source material was PBMCs or T cells enriched from blood (not recorded which). These receptors were obtained from a woman aged 35 to 49 with acute COVID-19. The CDR3 runs from the conserved cysteine through the conserved F or W. D genes are given only for firm matches. Clone size, where shown, is once, few, many, or a class for clones that have expanded.

d_gene: -; j_gene: TRBJ1-5; v_gene: TRBV27; abundance: -; CDR3aa: CASSRTGPSLNQPQHF; CDR3nt: TGTGCCAGCAGTAGAACAGGGCCCTCACTCAATCAGCCCCAGCATTTT
d_gene: -; j_gene: TRBJ2-3; v_gene: TRBV3-1/TRBV3-2; abundance: few; CDR3aa: CASSQVGAGTDTQYF; CDR3nt: TGTGCCAGCAGCCAAGTTGGAGCGGGCACAGATACGCAGTATTTT
d_gene: TRBD1; j_gene: TRBJ1-5; v_gene: TRBV4-1; abundance: -; CDR3aa: CASSQDEVGAGGLQPQHF; CDR3nt: TGCGCCAGCAGCCAAGATGAAGTAGGAGCAGGGGGCCTTCAGCCCCAGCATTTT
d_gene: -; j_gene: TRBJ1-1; v_gene: TRBV9; abundance: -; CDR3aa: CASSAKDRNEAFF; CDR3nt: TGTGCCAGCAGCGCGAAGGACAGAAATGAAGCTTTCTTT
d_gene: -; j_gene: TRBJ2-3; v_gene: TRBV10-2; abundance: -; CDR3aa: CASRNRGTDTQYF; CDR3nt: TGCGCCAGCAGGAACCGGGGCACAGATACGCAGTATTTT
d_gene: -; j_gene: TRBJ2-1; v_gene: TRBV6-5; abundance: -; CDR3aa: CASSYSSGPNEQFF; CDR3nt: TGTGCCAGCAGTTACTCCTCGGGTCCCAATGAGCAGTTCTTC
d_gene: TRBD2; j_gene: TRBJ2-3; v_gene: TRBV7-9; abundance: -; CDR3aa: CASSRGTSGGAAVQYF; CDR3nt: TGTGCCAGCAGCCGTGGGACTAGCGGGGGGGCTGCTGTGCAGTATTTT
d_gene: TRBD1; j_gene: TRBJ1-2; v_gene: TRBV19; abundance: many; CDR3aa: CASSIVSTGVFDYTF; CDR3nt: TGTGCCAGTAGTATAGTATCTACAGGGGTGTTTGACTACACCTTC
d_gene: -; j_gene: TRBJ1-3; v_gene: TRBV28; abundance: -; CDR3aa: CASRLPPGSGNTIYF; CDR3nt: TGTGCCAGCAGGCTGCCCCCGGGCTCTGGAAACACCATATATTTT
d_gene: -; j_gene: TRBJ1-1; v_gene: TRBV29-1; abundance: -; CDR3aa: CSAGQGGPEAFF; CDR3nt: TGCAGCGCCGGGCAGGGAGGGCCGGAAGCTTTCTTT
d_gene: -; j_gene: TRBJ1-2; v_gene: TRBV24-1; abundance: -; CDR3aa: CATSDPPGGYTF; CDR3nt: TGTGCCACCAGTGACCCCCCAGGGGGCTACACCTTC
d_gene: TRBD1; j_gene: TRBJ1-1; v_gene: TRBV10-1; abundance: -; CDR3aa: CASSRDSLTGTEAFF; CDR3nt: TGCGCCAGCAGCCGGGACAGCCTAACAGGCACTGAAGCTTTCTTT
d_gene: TRBD1; j_gene: TRBJ1-5; v_gene: TRBV11-2; abundance: once; CDR3aa: CASSLGQGIAQPQHF; CDR3nt: TGTGCCAGCAGCTTAGGACAGGGGATCGCTCAGCCCCAGCATTTT
d_gene: -; j_gene: TRBJ2-7; v_gene: TRBV28; abundance: -; CDR3aa: CASSLSGGGYEQYF; CDR3nt: TGTGCCAGCAGTTTGTCGGGGGGCGGATACGAGCAGTACTTC
d_gene: -; j_gene: TRBJ2-7; v_gene: TRBV5-1; abundance: -; CDR3aa: CASSGGTAGIGGQYF; CDR3nt: TGCGCCAGCAGCGGAGGGACTGCGGGCATCGGCGGGCAGTACTTC
d_gene: -; j_gene: TRBJ1-5; v_gene: TRBV7-2; abundance: -; CDR3aa: CASSLTNTKEPQHF; CDR3nt: TGTGCCAGCAGCTTAACGAATACCAAGGAGCCACAGCATTTT
d_gene: TRBD1; j_gene: TRBJ1-1; v_gene: TRBV27; abundance: -; CDR3aa: CASRPGQGGNTEAFF; CDR3nt: TGTGCCAGCAGGCCGGGACAGGGGGGGAACACTGAAGCTTTCTTT
d_gene: TRBD2; j_gene: TRBJ2-1; v_gene: TRBV30; abundance: -; CDR3aa: CAWNPGGYNEQFF; CDR3nt: TGTGCCTGGAACCCCGGGGGGTACAATGAGCAGTTCTTC
d_gene: TRBD1; j_gene: TRBJ1-1; v_gene: TRBV12-5; abundance: -; CDR3aa: CASGGGMYTEAFF; CDR3nt: TGTGCCTCGGGAGGGGGCATGTACACTGAAGCTTTCTTT
d_gene: -; j_gene: TRBJ1-1; v_gene: TRBV18; abundance: -; CDR3aa: CASSPLSMNTEAFF; CDR3nt: TGTGCCAGCTCACCGCTAAGCATGAACACTGAAGCTTTCTTT
d_gene: TRBD2; j_gene: TRBJ2-1; v_gene: TRBV2; abundance: -; CDR3aa: CASSEAGTNNEQFF; CDR3nt: TGTGCCAGCAGTGAAGCGGGGACTAACAATGAGCAGTTCTTC
d_gene: TRBD2; j_gene: TRBJ2-1; v_gene: TRBV5-1; abundance: -; CDR3aa: CASSPGSASGDLQFF; CDR3nt: TGCGCCAGCAGCCCGGGGTCCGCTAGCGGGGATCTTCAGTTCTTC
d_gene: TRBD1; j_gene: TRBJ1-4; v_gene: TRBV7-9; abundance: few; CDR3aa: CASNVGQGNEKLFF; CDR3nt: TGTGCCAGCAATGTCGGACAGGGCAATGAAAAACTGTTTTTT
d_gene: TRBD1; j_gene: TRBJ1-5; v_gene: TRBV25-1; abundance: -; CDR3aa: CASREKGQGVNQPQHF; CDR3nt: TGTGCCAGCAGAGAAAAGGGACAGGGTGTTAATCAGCCCCAGCATTTT
d_gene: -; j_gene: TRBJ2-5; v_gene: TRBV5-4; abundance: -; CDR3aa: CASSPGAGKETQYF; CDR3nt: TGTGCCAGCAGCCCCGGGGCGGGAAAAGAGACCCAGTACTTC
d_gene: -; j_gene: TRBJ2-6; v_gene: TRBV19; abundance: -; CDR3aa: CASSIRTIDSGANVLTF; CDR3nt: TGTGCCAGTAGTATCCGAACTATCGACTCTGGGGCCAACGTCCTGACTTTC
d_gene: TRBD2; j_gene: TRBJ2-7; v_gene: TRBV19; abundance: -; CDR3aa: CASSIDRLAAPYEQYF; CDR3nt: TGTGCCAGTAGTATAGATCGACTAGCGGCCCCCTACGAGCAGTACTTC
d_gene: -; j_gene: TRBJ1-3; v_gene: TRBV4-1; abundance: -; CDR3aa: CATSVAGGGNTIYF; CDR3nt: TGCGCCACCTCAGTCGCAGGCGGGGGAAACACCATATATTTT
d_gene: -; j_gene: TRBJ1-1; v_gene: TRBV24-1; abundance: once; CDR3aa: CATSDGVGRDTEAFF; CDR3nt: TGTGCCACCAGTGATGGTGTCGGCCGGGACACTGAAGCTTTCTTT
d_gene: -; j_gene: TRBJ1-3; v_gene: TRBV4-1; abundance: few; CDR3aa: CASSPSGPDLSSGNTIYF; CDR3nt: TGCGCCAGCAGCCCCTCAGGGCCCGACCTCTCATCTGGAAACACCATATATTTT
d_gene: -; j_gene: TRBJ1-2; v_gene: TRBV5-1; abundance: -; CDR3aa: CASSPGNYGYTF; CDR3nt: TGCGCCAGCAGCCCAGGGAACTATGGCTACACCTTC
d_gene: -; j_gene: TRBJ2-3; v_gene: TRBV6-5; abundance: -; CDR3aa: CASSSTAFTQYF; CDR3nt: TGTGCCAGCAGTTCGACAGCTTTTACGCAGTATTTT
d_gene: -; j_gene: TRBJ1-6; v_gene: TRBV18; abundance: -; CDR3aa: CASSPAEAVSPLHF; CDR3nt: TGTGCCAGCTCACCAGCAGAGGCGGTCTCACCCCTCCACTTT
d_gene: -; j_gene: TRBJ1-2; v_gene: TRBV5-1; abundance: -; CDR3aa: CASSLELGAGGGYTF; CDR3nt: TGCGCCAGCAGCTTGGAACTGGGGGCAGGAGGCGGCTACACCTTC
d_gene: -; j_gene: TRBJ1-2; v_gene: TRBV5-5; abundance: -; CDR3aa: CASSLATANPNYGYTF; CDR3nt: TGTGCCAGCAGCTTGGCGACAGCCAACCCGAACTATGGCTACACCTTC
d_gene: TRBD2; j_gene: TRBJ2-3; v_gene: TRBV7-2; abundance: few; CDR3aa: CASSTRWEGTQYF; CDR3nt: TGTGCCAGCAGCACCCGATGGGAGGGTACGCAGTATTTT
d_gene: -; j_gene: TRBJ1-2; v_gene: TRBV6-5; abundance: -; CDR3aa: CASSYRGTMEEDYTF; CDR3nt: TGTGCCAGCAGTTACAGGGGCACTATGGAAGAGGACTACACCTTC
d_gene: TRBD1; j_gene: TRBJ1-2; v_gene: TRBV27; abundance: -; CDR3aa: CASSSRGQGGSYGYTF; CDR3nt: TGTGCCAGCAGTTCTAGAGGCCAGGGGGGAAGCTATGGCTACACCTTC
d_gene: -; j_gene: TRBJ1-5; v_gene: TRBV4-2; abundance: -; CDR3aa: CASSHPDLRGMGGNQPQHF; CDR3nt: TGTGCCAGCAGCCATCCCGATCTCAGGGGTATGGGGGGCAATCAGCCCCAGCATTTT
d_gene: -; j_gene: TRBJ2-5; v_gene: TRBV5-6; abundance: -; CDR3aa: CASSLDPLSETQYF; CDR3nt: TGTGCCAGCAGCTTGGATCCACTTTCGGAGACCCAGTACTTC
d_gene: -; j_gene: TRBJ1-1; v_gene: TRBV9; abundance: few; CDR3aa: CASSSDSGAEAFF; CDR3nt: TGTGCCAGCAGCTCCGACAGTGGGGCTGAAGCTTTCTTT
d_gene: TRBD2; j_gene: TRBJ2-3; v_gene: TRBV7-6; abundance: few; CDR3aa: CASSLEVASGIGSGTQYF; CDR3nt: TGTGCCAGCAGCTTAGAGGTGGCCAGCGGGATAGGCAGTGGTACGCAGTATTTT
d_gene: -; j_gene: TRBJ1-5; v_gene: TRBV29-1; abundance: once; CDR3aa: CSLGEGQPQHF; CDR3nt: TGCAGCCTCGGAGAGGGTCAGCCCCAGCATTTT